This TCR beta chain was identified during a study of vaccination and CD4 T cells after COVID-19. Study-level background: From HCoV-229E, HCoV-OC43, HCoV-NL63 and SARS-CoV-2, overlapping spike peptides were used to stimulate the cells.

Sequencing of the DNA from cultured CD4+ T cells was carried out with the Oncomine TCR Beta short-read assay. Each CDR3 protein is one row after TCRdb ran MiXCR on the PCR reads. The sample holds about 4,200 distinct CDR3 sequences, 35% to 50% seen once. Points on this clonotype: Its antigen is not known.

Regarding treatment: roughly ten-day PBMC culture with coronavirus spike peptide pools or control peptides (ViraFEST assay). Trimming removed 1 base from V and 0 bases from J, with 5 bases in between. The CDR3 length is 14 residues. Germline V gene sequence: CDR1 SGHRS, CDR2 YFSETQ. The rearrangement links TRBV5-1 to TRBJ1-5; D remains ambiguous. Sequencing used CD4+ T cells from blood, cultured in vitro. This receptor was obtained from a human donor who had recovered from COVID-19. CDR3 nucleotide sequence: TGCGCCAGCAGCTTGACGGGTAGCAATCAGCCCCAGCATTTT. Translating it yields CASSLTGSNQPQHF.